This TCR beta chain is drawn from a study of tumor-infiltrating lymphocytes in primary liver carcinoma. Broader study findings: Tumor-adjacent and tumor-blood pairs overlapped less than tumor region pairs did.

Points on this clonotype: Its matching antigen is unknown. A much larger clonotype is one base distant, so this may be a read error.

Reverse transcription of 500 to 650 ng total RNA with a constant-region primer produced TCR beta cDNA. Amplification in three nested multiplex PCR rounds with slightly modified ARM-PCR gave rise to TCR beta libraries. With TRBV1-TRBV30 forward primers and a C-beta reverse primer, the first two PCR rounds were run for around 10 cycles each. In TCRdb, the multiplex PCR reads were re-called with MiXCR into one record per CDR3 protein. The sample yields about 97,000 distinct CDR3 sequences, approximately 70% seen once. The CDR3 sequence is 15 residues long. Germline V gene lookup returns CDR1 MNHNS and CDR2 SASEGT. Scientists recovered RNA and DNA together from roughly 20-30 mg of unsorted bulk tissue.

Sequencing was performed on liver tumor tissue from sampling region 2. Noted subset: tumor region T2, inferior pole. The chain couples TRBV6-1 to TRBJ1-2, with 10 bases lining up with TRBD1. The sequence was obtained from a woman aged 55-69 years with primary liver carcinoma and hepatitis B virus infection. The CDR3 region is CPSSEQTGGASGYTF. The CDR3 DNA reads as TGTCCCAGCAGTGAACAGACAGGGGGCGCTTCTGGCTACACCTTC.